This T cell receptor (beta chain) was captured in a study of OX40 agonist ivuxolimab in advanced cancers. Overall study context: Patients treated during dose escalation were battling hepatocellular carcinoma, melanoma, renal cell or head and neck cancer.

This clone was counted a single time. The CDR3 is 12 residues long. V was trimmed by 2 bases and J by 9 bases, leaving 8 bases between them. The germline gives CDR1 MNHEY, CDR2 SVGAGI. Libraries were prepared by immunoSEQ multiplex PCR; TCRdb keeps only in-frame clonotypes and omits some of them. The table lists about 68,000 clones, over 80% of them singletons. This clonotype originated in an adult with an advanced solid tumor such as melanoma, head and neck, liver or kidney cancer. This sequence joins TRBV6-5 and TRBJ1-5; no clear D. The sequencing here drew on CD4+ or CD8+ T cells sorted from blood, taken in a trial of the OX40 agonist ivuxolimab. This CDR3 reads CASSYQEGPQHF. The CDR3 DNA follows: TGTGCCAGCAGTTACCAAGAGGGGCCCCAGCATTTT.